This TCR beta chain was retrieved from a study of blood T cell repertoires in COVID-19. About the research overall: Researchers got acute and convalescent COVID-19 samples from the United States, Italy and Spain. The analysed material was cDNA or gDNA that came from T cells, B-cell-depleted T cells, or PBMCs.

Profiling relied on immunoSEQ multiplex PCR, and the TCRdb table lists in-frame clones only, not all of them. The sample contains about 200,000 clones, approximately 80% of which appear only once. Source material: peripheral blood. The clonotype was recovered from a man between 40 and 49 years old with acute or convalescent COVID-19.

CDR3 protein: CASSPRETQYF. The CDR3 DNA reads TGTGCCAGCAGCCCTCGGGAGACCCAGTACTTC. The chain employs TRBV11-2 and TRBJ2-5; D is undetermined. Germline CDR1 is SGHAT and CDR2 is FQNNGV. V was cut by 5 bases and J by 5 bases, with 6 bases left in between. The CDR3 spans 11 residues. The full variable domain, completed using reference TRBV11-2 and TRBJ2-5, is EAGVAQSPRYKIIEKRQSVAFWCNPISGHATLYWYQQILGQGPKLLIQFQNNGVVDDSQLPKDRFSAERLKGVDSTLKIQPAKLEDSAVYLCASSPRETQYFGPGTRLLVL.